This passage covers 15 T cell receptor beta chains from one sample sequenced in a study of T cell responses to AZD1222 COVID-19 vaccine. Measured with immunoSEQ multiplex PCR; TCRdb has only the in-frame clones, and not every one. This table has 200,000 to 250,000 clones, roughly 94% appearing once. Sequenced here: peripheral blood, sampled 28 days after the second dose of the MenACWY control vaccine. The origin of the receptors is an adult who received the MenACWY meningococcal vaccine as a control.

This rearrangement joins TRBV28 to TRBJ1-1; 7 nucleotides agree with TRBD1. The CDR3 is made up of 15 amino acids. CDR1 and CDR2 from the germline V gene are MDHEN and SYDVKM. With V trimmed by 7 bases and J by 3 bases, 11 bases remained unmatched. This CDR3 is CASTATGNMDTEAFF. The CDR3 nucleotides are TGTGCCAGCACTGCGACAGGGAACATGGACACTGAAGCTTTCTTT.

The chain recombines TRBV6-6 with TRBJ1-1, with a possible D match to TRBD1 (6 bases). V lost 7 bases, J lost 7 bases, and 16 bases lay in between. Germline CDR1 reads MNHNY; CDR2 reads SVGAGI (reference sequence). The CDR3 spans 13 residues. CDR3 nucleotides: TGTGCCAGCATTGGGGAAGGGGGAGGTGAAGCTTTCTTT. Translated, it gives CASIGEGGGEAFF.

The genes are TRBV7-2 and TRBJ2-3, with 7 bases that match TRBD1. CDR1 is SGHTA and CDR2 is FQGNSA in the germline V gene. V dropped 1 base and J dropped 3; count of bases not matched to a gene: 4. The CDR3 is made up of 15 amino acids. The CDR3 loop is CASSLVGRGTDTQYF. The CDR3 bases are TGTGCCAGCAGCTTAGTGGGCAGGGGGACAGATACGCAGTATTTT. Complete variable domain (other parts from reference TRBV7-2 and TRBJ2-3): GAGVSQSPSNKVTEKGKDVELRCDPISGHTALYWYRQSLGQGLEFLIYFQGNSAPDKSGLPSDRFSAERTGGSVSTLTIQRTQQEDSAVYLCASSLVGRGTDTQYFGPGTRLTVL.

This clone was found a few times. The chain has TRBV5-1 and TRBJ2-5; the D gene is possibly TRBD1 (5 bases). Between the trimmed V and J ends, which lost 0 bases and 3 bases, there was a span of 9 bases. CDR1 is SGHRS and CDR2 is YFSETQ in the germline V gene. The CDR3 runs to 14 residues. The CDR3 loop is CASSLEWGEETQYF. The CDR3 region has the DNA TGCGCCAGCAGCTTGGAATGGGGCGAAGAGACCCAGTACTTC.

The CDR3 sequence is CASSKGTGGVYEQYF. CDR3 nucleotides: TGTGCCAGCAGCAAAGGGACAGGGGGCGTCTACGAGCAGTACTTC. The V gene is TRBV7-6, the J gene TRBJ2-7, with 12 bases aligning to TRBD1. V gave up 5 bases and J gave up 3 bases; unmatched junction bases: 5. The V gene's germline CDR1 is SGHVS and CDR2 FNYEAQ. The CDR3 spans 15 residues. Together with reference TRBV7-6 and TRBJ2-7, the CDR3 gives the full variable domain: GAGVSQSPRYKVTKRGQDVALRCDPISGHVSLYWYRQALGQGPEFLTYFNYEAQQDKSGLPNDRFSAERPEGSISTLTIQRTEQRDSAMYRCASSKGTGGVYEQYFGPGTRLTVT.

The chain couples TRBV2 to TRBJ1-4; maybe TRBD1 (6 bases). V gave up 8 bases and J gave up 0 bases, with 13 bases separating them. This CDR3 region has 15 residues. Germline V gene sequence: CDR1 SNHLY, CDR2 FYNNEI. As DNA, the CDR3 is TGTGCCAGCTCCGAGGGGGGGCCAACTAATGAAAAACTGTTTTTT. Translating gives CASSEGGPTNEKLFF.

This chain connects TRBV12-3 or TRBV12-4 to TRBJ1-1; unclear D gene. The CDR3 spans 13 residues. Trimming took off 6 bases at V and 0 bases at J, with 8 bases between the two ends. CDR3 amino acids: CASSGELNTEAFF. In nucleotides, the CDR3 is TGTGCCAGCAGCGGTGAGTTGAACACTGAAGCTTTCTTT.

This clone has just one count. V is TRBV10-3 and J is TRBJ2-7, with 9 nucleotides matching TRBD1. Germline V gene data show CDR1 as ENHRY and CDR2 as SYGVKD. The CDR3 loop spans 14 amino acids. The ends lost 7 bases at V and 5 bases at J; junction bases unmatched: 9. This CDR3 is CAINPGQGPNEQYF. CDR3 nucleotide sequence: TGTGCCATCAATCCGGGACAGGGTCCCAACGAGCAGTACTTC.

CDR3: CAWRRLRGYNEQFF. For the CDR3, the DNA is TGTGCCTGGAGGAGACTGCGGGGATACAATGAGCAGTTCTTC. V usage is TRBV30 and J usage is TRBJ2-1, with D possibly being TRBD2 (6 bases). The germline V gene encodes CDR1 GTSNPN and CDR2 SVGIG (reference sequence). The CDR3 is made up of 14 amino acids. V was clipped by 3 bases and J by 4 bases, with 13 bases between them.

This rearrangement joins TRBV29-1 to TRBJ2-3; TRBD1 is a possible D gene (8 bases). Between the trimmed V and J ends, which lost 1 base and 13 bases, there was a span of 21 bases. Germline lookup yields CDR1 SQVTM and CDR2 ANQGSEA. The CDR3 sequence is 14 residues long. The CDR3 sequence: CSVEGSYGGGQEYF. CDR3 DNA sequence: TGCAGCGTTGAAGGGTCGTATGGCGGGGGACAGGAGTATTTT.

The gene calls are TRBV4-3 and TRBJ2-1; 7 nucleotides align to TRBD1. Germline V gene sequence: CDR1 LGHNA, CDR2 YSLEER. This CDR3 comprises 16 residues. J lost 2 bases, V lost 4 bases, and 8 bases had no gene match. The chain's CDR3 is CASSPEQGRPYNEQFF. CDR3 DNA: TGCGCCAGCAGCCCGGAACAGGGGCGCCCCTACAATGAGCAGTTCTTC.

This clone was observed a single time. The chain has TRBV5-4 and TRBJ2-5, with D possibly matching TRBD2 (6 bases). CDR1 and CDR2 from the germline V gene are SGHNT and YYREEE (reference sequence). Trimming removed 3 bases at V and 2 bases at J, with 11 bases between. The CDR3 spans 14 residues. The CDR3 loop is CASSSGTLQETQYF. The CDR3 DNA sequence: TGTGCCAGCAGCTCGGGGACTCTTCAAGAGACCCAGTACTTC.

This chain links TRBV12-3 or TRBV12-4 with TRBJ1-4; D unclear. The V gene lost 6 bases and the J gene lost 7 bases, with 12 bases spanning the gap. This CDR3 is built from 13 residues. This CDR3 is CASRPTGVEKLFF. The DNA of the CDR3 is TGTGCCAGCAGACCCACTGGGGTTGAAAAACTGTTTTTT.

This rearrangement joins TRBV3-1 (or the pseudogene TRBV3-2) to TRBJ2-2; D is undetermined. With 1 base removed from V and 7 bases from J, the gap between germline ends came to 10 bases. CDR1 is LGHDT, CDR2 YNNKEL, per germline (reference sequence). This CDR3 spans 14 amino acids. CDR3 sequence (DNA): TGTGCCAGCAGCCAAGGTATGCAGAGCGGGGAGCTGTTTTTT. This encodes CASSQGMQSGELFF.

Here the CDR3 reads CASSLKWTGDGEADTQYF. In DNA, the CDR3 is TGTGCCAGCAGCTTAAAATGGACAGGGGATGGTGAGGCAGATACGCAGTATTTT. V is TRBV7-8 and J is TRBJ2-3, with TRBD1 matching 9 bases. Trimming cost V 2 bases and J 4 bases; bases outside gene matches: 13. Germline loops: CDR1 SGHVS, CDR2 FQNEAQ. The CDR3 is 18 amino acids.